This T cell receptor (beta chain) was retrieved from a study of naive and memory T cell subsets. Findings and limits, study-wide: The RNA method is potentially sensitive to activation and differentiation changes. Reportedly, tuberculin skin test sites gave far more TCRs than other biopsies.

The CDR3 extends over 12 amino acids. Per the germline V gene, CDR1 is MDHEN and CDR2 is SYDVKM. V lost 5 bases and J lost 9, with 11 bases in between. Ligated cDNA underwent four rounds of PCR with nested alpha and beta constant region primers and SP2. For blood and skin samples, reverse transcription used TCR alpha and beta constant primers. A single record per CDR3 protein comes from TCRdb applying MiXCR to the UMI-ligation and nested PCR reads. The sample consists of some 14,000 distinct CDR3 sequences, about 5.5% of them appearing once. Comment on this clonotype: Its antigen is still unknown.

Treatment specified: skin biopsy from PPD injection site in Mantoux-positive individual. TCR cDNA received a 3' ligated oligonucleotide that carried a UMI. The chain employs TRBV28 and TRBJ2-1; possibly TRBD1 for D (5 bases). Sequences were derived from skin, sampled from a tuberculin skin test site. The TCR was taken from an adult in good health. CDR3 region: CASSLRTSEQFF. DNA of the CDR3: TGTGCCAGCAGTCTCCGGACATCTGAGCAGTTCTTC.